This TCR beta chain is from a study of OX40 agonist ivuxolimab in advanced cancers. Across the study: Dose-escalation patients' cancers were hepatocellular carcinoma, melanoma, renal cell or head and neck cancer.

V lost 5 bases to trimming and J lost 3 bases, with 10 bases between them. Germline V gene lookup returns CDR1 LNHDA and CDR2 SQIVND (reference sequence). This CDR3 is built from 14 residues. Autoimmune disease history or systemic immunosuppression meant exclusion. The data were produced by immunoSEQ multiplex PCR, yet TCRdb's version contains in-frame clones alone and is incomplete. The profile shows about 94,000 clones, roughly 90% of them singletons. The rearrangement joins TRBV19 to TRBJ2-2, with D tentatively TRBD2 (5 bases). The clonotype originates from an adult with an advanced solid tumor such as melanoma, head and neck, liver or kidney cancer. The specimen was CD4+ or CD8+ T cells sorted from blood, collected in a trial of the OX40 agonist ivuxolimab. CDR3 DNA sequence: TGTGCCAGTAGTGTCGGACTTTACACCGGGGAGCTGTTTTTT. It codes for CASSVGLYTGELFF.